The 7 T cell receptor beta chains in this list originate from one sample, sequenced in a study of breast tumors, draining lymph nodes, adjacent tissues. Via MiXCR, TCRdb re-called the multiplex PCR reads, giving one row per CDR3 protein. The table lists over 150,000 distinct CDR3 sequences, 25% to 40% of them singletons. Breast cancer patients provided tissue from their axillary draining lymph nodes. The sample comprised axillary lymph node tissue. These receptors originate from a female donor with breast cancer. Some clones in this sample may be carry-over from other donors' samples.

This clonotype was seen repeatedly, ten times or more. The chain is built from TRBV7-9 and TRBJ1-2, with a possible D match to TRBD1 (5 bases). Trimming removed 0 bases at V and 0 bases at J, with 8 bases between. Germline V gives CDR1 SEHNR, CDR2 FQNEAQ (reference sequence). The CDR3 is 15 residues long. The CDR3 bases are TGTGCCAGCAGCTTAGCCAGGGACTCTAACTATGGCTACACCTTC. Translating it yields CASSLARDSNYGYTF.

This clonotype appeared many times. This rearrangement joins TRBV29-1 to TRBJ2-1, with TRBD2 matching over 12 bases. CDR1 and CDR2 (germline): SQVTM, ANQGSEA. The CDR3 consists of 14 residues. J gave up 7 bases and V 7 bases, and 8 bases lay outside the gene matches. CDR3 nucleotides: TGCAGCGGTGATCTAGCGGGAGGGCCAAATGAGCAGTTCTTC. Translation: CSGDLAGGPNEQFF.

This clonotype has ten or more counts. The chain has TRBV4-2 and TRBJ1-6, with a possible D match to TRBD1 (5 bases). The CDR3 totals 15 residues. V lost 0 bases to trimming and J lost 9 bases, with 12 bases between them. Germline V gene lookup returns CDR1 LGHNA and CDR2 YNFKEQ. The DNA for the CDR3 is TGTGCCAGCAGCCAAGATCCGGCAGGGTCTTCACCCCTCCACTTT. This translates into CASSQDPAGSSPLHF.

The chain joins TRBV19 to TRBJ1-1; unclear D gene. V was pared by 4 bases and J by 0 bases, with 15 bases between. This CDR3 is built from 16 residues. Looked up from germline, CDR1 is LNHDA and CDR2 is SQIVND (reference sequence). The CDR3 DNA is TGTGCCAGTAGTAAAGGGCAGGTCGCCATGAACACTGAAGCTTTCTTT. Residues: CASSKGQVAMNTEAFF.

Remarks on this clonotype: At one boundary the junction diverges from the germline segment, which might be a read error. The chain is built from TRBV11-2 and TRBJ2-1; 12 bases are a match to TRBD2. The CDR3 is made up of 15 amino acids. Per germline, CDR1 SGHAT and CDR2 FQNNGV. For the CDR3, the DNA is TGTGCCAGCAGCCAAGGACTAGCGGGATACAATGAGCGGTTCTTC. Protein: CASSQGLAGYNERFF.

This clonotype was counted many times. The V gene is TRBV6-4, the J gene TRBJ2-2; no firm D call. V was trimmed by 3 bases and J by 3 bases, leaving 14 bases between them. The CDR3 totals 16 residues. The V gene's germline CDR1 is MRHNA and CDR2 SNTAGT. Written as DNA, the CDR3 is TGTGCCAGCAGTGAAAACCCGGGCCAGGACACCGGGGAGCTGTTTTTT. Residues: CASSENPGQDTGELFF.

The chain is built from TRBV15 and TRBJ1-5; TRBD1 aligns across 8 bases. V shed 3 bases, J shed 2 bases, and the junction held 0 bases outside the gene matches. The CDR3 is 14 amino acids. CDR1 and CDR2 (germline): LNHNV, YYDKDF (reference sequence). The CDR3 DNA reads TGTGCCACCAGCAGGGGACAGGGCAATCAGCCCCAGCATTTT. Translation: CATSRGQGNQPQHF.